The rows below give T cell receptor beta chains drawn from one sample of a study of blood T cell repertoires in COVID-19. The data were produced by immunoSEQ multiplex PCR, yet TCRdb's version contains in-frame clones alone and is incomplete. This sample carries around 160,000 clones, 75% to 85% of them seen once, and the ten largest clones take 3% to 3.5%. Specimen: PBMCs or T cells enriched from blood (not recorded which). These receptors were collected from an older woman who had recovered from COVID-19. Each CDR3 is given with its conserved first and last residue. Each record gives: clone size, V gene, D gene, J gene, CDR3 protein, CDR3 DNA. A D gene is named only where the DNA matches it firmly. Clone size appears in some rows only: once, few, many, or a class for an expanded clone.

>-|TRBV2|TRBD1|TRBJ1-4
CASSQDRGEKLFF
TGTGCCAGCAGCCAGGACAGGGGTGAAAAACTGTTTTTT
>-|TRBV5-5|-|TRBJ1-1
CASSLYGQLAFF
TGTGCCAGCAGCTTGTACGGACAGTTGGCTTTCTTT
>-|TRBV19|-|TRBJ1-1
CASSIYLGGGTEAFF
TGTGCCAGTAGTATCTATTTGGGGGGAGGGACTGAAGCTTTCTTT
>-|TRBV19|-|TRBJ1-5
CASSVKELPQPQHF
TGTGCCAGTAGTGTGAAAGAGCTCCCTCAGCCCCAGCATTTT
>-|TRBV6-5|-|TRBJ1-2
CASRLQYGYTF
TGTGCCAGCAGGCTTCAGTATGGCTACACCTTC
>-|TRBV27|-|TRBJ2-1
CASSLQVDNEQFF
TGTGCCAGCAGTTTACAGGTTGACAATGAGCAGTTCTTC
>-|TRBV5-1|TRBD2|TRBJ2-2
CASSASSGGSGELFF
TGCGCCAGCAGCGCCTCTAGCGGGGGATCCGGGGAGCTGTTTTTT
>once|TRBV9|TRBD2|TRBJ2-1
CASGAGGGNEQFF
TGTGCCAGCGGAGCGGGGGGGGGTAATGAGCAGTTCTTC
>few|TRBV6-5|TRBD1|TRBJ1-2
CASSTPGQGGYGYTF
TGTGCCAGCAGTACCCCGGGACAGGGGGGCTATGGCTACACCTTC
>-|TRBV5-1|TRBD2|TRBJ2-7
CASSFLAGAAYEQYF
TGCGCCAGCAGCTTTCTAGCGGGGGCTGCCTACGAGCAGTACTTC
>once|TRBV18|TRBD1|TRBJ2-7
CASSITPGQGASYEQYF
TGTGCCAGCTCCATCACACCGGGACAGGGGGCTTCGTACGAGCAGTACTTC
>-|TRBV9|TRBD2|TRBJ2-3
CASSVSGATDTQYF
TGTGCCAGCAGCGTTAGCGGGGCGACAGATACGCAGTATTTT
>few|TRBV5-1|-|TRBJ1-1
CASSLQTNTEAFF
TGCGCCAGCAGCTTACAGACGAACACTGAAGCTTTCTTT
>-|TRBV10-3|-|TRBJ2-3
CAIRTFGAGSTDTQYF
TGTGCCATCAGGACCTTCGGGGCGGGGAGCACAGATACGCAGTATTTT
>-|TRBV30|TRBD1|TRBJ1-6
CAWSGQGNSPLHF
TGTGCCTGGAGTGGACAGGGGAATTCACCCCTCCACTTT
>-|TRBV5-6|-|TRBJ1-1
CASSFGGGDTEAFF
TGTGCCAGCAGCTTCGGCGGGGGTGACACTGAAGCTTTCTTT
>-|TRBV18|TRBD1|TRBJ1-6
CASSPSTGNSPLHF
TGTGCCAGCTCACCTTCGACAGGGAATTCACCCCTCCACTTT
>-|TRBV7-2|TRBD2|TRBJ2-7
CASSSLGGAGGYEQYF
TGTGCCAGCAGCTCCCTCGGGGGGGCGGGTGGCTACGAGCAGTACTTC
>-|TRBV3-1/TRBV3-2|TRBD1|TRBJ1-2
CASSPRTGGGYGYTF
TGTGCCAGCAGCCCCCGGACAGGGGGGGGATATGGCTACACCTTC
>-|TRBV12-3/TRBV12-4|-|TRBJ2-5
CASSWIGGETQYF
TGTGCCAGCAGTTGGATCGGGGGAGAGACCCAGTACTTC
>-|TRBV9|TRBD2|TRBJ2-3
CASSVGAAGEDTQYF
TGTGCCAGCAGCGTAGGAGCAGCGGGGGAAGATACGCAGTATTTT
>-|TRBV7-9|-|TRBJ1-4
CASIFATNEKLFF
TGTGCCAGCATATTTGCAACTAATGAAAAACTGTTTTTT
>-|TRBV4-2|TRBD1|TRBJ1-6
CASSQSPGQGAAPLHF
TGTGCCAGCAGCCAAAGCCCGGGACAGGGGGCGGCACCCCTCCACTTT
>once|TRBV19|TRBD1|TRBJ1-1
CASILGSGGNTEAFF
TGTGCCAGTATTCTGGGATCAGGGGGGAACACTGAAGCTTTCTTT
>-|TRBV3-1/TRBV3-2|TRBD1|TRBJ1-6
CASKETGYSNSPLHF
TGTGCCAGCAAAGAGACAGGGTATAGTAATTCACCCCTCCACTTT
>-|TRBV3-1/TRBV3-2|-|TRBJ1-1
CAVASSNTEAFF
TGTGCCGTAGCTTCCTCGAACACTGAAGCTTTCTTT
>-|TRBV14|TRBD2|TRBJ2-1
CARIRGRTSEETNEQFF
TGTGCCAGGATTAGGGGTAGGACTAGCGAGGAGACAAATGAGCAGTTCTTC
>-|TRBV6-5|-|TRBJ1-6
CASILSSSYNSPLHF
TGTGCCAGCATTCTTAGTAGCTCCTATAATTCACCCCTCCACTTT